Sequencing of this T cell receptor beta chain was carried out in a study of blood T cell repertoires in COVID-19. The assay was immunoSEQ multiplex PCR, and TCRdb's table has in-frame clones only and misses some. Of around 150,000 clones in the sample, about 77% were seen once. Sequenced sample: peripheral blood. The sequence came from a woman between 50 and 59 years old with active or convalescent COVID-19.

The CDR3 here is CASSLSGRSSDTQYF. CDR3 nucleotide sequence: TGTGCCAGCAGTCTTAGCGGGAGGTCATCAGATACGCAGTATTTT. This rearrangement joins TRBV6-2 or TRBV6-3 to TRBJ2-3; TRBD2 matches 10 bases. Germline-derived CDR1 and CDR2 are MNHEY and SVGEGT. The CDR3 runs to 15 residues. V was clipped by 5 bases and J by 4 bases; unmatched bases: 6.